One sample yielded the 10 T cell receptor beta chains listed below, sequenced in a study of cytomegalovirus exposure and HLA in healthy donors. Some clones are missing from TCRdb's copy, which holds only in-frame ones; the method was immunoSEQ multiplex PCR. This table has 70,000 or so clones, nearly 95% appearing once. The sample comprised PBMCs. The receptors were sampled from a man aged 18-30 years in good health and CMV-seropositive.

The chain links TRBV5-1 to TRBJ2-4; D is possibly TRBD2 (6 bases). This CDR3 is built from 17 residues. CDR1 is SGHRS, CDR2 YFSETQ, per germline. The V end lost 0 bases, the J end lost 1 base, and 14 bases lay between the germline ends. This CDR3 is CASSLEGGVQAKNIQYF. As DNA, the CDR3 is TGCGCCAGCAGCTTGGAAGGAGGGGTGCAGGCCAAAAACATTCAGTACTTC.

This CDR3 is CASQQRITQYF. The DNA of the CDR3 is TGTGCCAGCCAGCAGCGGATAACGCAGTATTTT. The chain combines TRBV6-5 with TRBJ2-3; weak D call: TRBD2 (5 bases). This CDR3 is 11 amino acids long. Between the trimmed V and J ends, which lost 8 bases and 9 bases, there was a span of 12 bases. Germline lookup yields CDR1 MNHEY and CDR2 SVGAGI.

V is TRBV7-8 and J is TRBJ1-1; 7 nucleotides line up with TRBD1. The CDR3 totals 13 residues. The trim removed 4 bases at V and 5 bases at J, leaving 4 bases unmatched. Germline V lookup: CDR1 SGHVS, CDR2 FQNEAQ. As DNA, the CDR3 is TGTGCCAGCAGCTCGACAGGGCGGACTGAAGCTTTCTTT. Residues: CASSSTGRTEAFF.

This chain joins TRBV30 and TRBJ2-5; tentatively, D is TRBD2 (5 bases). V was clipped by 0 bases and J by 5 bases, with 7 bases between them. CDR3 size: 12 residues. Germline assignment: CDR1 GTSNPN and CDR2 SVGIG (reference sequence). The CDR3 spells CAWSVLGETQYF. CDR3 DNA sequence: TGTGCCTGGAGTGTACTAGGGGAGACCCAGTACTTC.

V is TRBV5-4 and J is TRBJ1-2, with D hard to call. Germline V CDR1 and CDR2: SGHNT, YYREEE (reference sequence). The V end was cut by 1 base, the J end by 2 bases, with 6 bases between. The CDR3 covers 13 residues. The CDR3 nucleotides are TGTGCCAGCAGCTTGACAACCAACTATGGCTACACCTTC. Its translation: CASSLTTNYGYTF.

The chain carries TRBV11-2 and TRBJ2-1, with D perhaps TRBD2 (5 bases). Germline values: CDR1 SGHAT, CDR2 FQNNGV. The CDR3 loop spans 14 amino acids. V lost 2 bases to trimming and J lost 6 bases, with 11 bases between them. CDR3 DNA: TGTGCCAGCAGCTTAAGCTACAGCGGCAATGAGCAGTTCTTC. Translation gives CASSLSYSGNEQFF.

This clone showed up just once. The chain recombines TRBV29-1 with TRBJ2-5; 11 bases are a match to TRBD2. Germline CDR1 and CDR2: SQVTM and ANQGSEA. V gave up 7 bases and J gave up 4 bases; unmatched junction bases: 8. This CDR3 contains 14 residues. The CDR3 coding sequence is TGCAGCGCCCTACCTGGACTAGCGGGAGAGACCCAGTACTTC. It specifies CSALPGLAGETQYF. The entire variable domain, with the rest obtained from reference TRBV29-1 and TRBJ2-5, is as follows: SAVISQKPSRDICQRGTSLTIQCQVDSQVTMMFWYRQQPGQSLTLIATANQGSEATYESGFVIDKFPISRPNLTFSTLTVSNMSPEDSSIYLCSALPGLAGETQYFGPGTRLLVL.

This sequence joins TRBV7-9 and TRBJ2-7; weak D call: TRBD1 (6 bases). The ends were cut back, 5 bases at V and 3 bases at J, with 17 bases in the middle. CDR3 length equals 15 residues. CDR1 and CDR2 (germline): SEHNR, FQNEAQ (reference sequence). As DNA, the CDR3 is TGTGCCAGCAGCACCCGACAGGTCTCGCACTACGAGCAGTACTTC. Translation gives CASSTRQVSHYEQYF.

The sample holds one count of this clone. This rearrangement joins TRBV5-5 to TRBJ2-7; the D is unclear. Germline CDR1 and CDR2: SGHKS and YYEKEE (reference sequence). V lost 4 bases and J 2 bases, leaving 10 bases between the germline ends. This CDR3 spans 13 amino acids. The CDR3 DNA sequence: TGTGCCAGCAGCACCTACACAGCCTACGAGCAGTACTTC. This encodes CASSTYTAYEQYF.

The rearrangement uses TRBV10-1 and TRBJ1-1, with 10 positions matching TRBD1. Germline V gene lookup returns CDR1 WNHNN and CDR2 SYGVQD (reference sequence). The CDR3 runs to 15 residues. The V segment lost 0 bases and the J segment 3 bases; nucleotides outside the gene matches: 1. CDR3 in DNA: TGCGCCAGCAGTGAGTCCGGGACAGGGGACACTGAAGCTTTCTTT. Protein product: CASSESGTGDTEAFF.